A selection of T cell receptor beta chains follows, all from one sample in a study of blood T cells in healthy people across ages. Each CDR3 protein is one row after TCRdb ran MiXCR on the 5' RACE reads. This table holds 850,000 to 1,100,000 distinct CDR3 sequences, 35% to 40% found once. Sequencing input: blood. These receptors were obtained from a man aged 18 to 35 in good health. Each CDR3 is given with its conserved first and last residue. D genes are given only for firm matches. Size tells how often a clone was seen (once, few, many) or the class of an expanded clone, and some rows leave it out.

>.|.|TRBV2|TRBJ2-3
TGTACCAGCTGGATCGGGTCAGATACGCAGTATTTT
CTSWIGSDTQYF
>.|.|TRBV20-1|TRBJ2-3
TGCAGTGCTAGAAGGGGATCTGGGCAAGATACGCAGTATTTT
CSARRGSGQDTQYF
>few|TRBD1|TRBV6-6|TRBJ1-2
TGTGCCAGCAGCCTTACCCCTGGGGACAGCTCATATGGCTACACCTTC
CASSLTPGDSSYGYTF
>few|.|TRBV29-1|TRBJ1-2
TGCAGCGTTGTGGGACAAGACCGGGGCTACACCTTC
CSVVGQDRGYTF
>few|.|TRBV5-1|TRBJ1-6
TGCGCCAGCAGCTTGGGCGACTGGACAATCGATTCACCCCTCCACTTT
CASSLGDWTIDSPLHF
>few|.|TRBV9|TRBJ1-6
TGTGCCAGCAGCCCCCAGTTGCGGGGTTCACCCCTCCACTTT
CASSPQLRGSPLHF
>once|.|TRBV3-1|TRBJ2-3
TGTGCCAGCAGGCTCCAGGGGGGCCCGGGAGATACGCAGTATTTT
CASRLQGGPGDTQYF
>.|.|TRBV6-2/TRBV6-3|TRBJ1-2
TGTGCCAGCAGACCCAACGCAAGATCTGGCTACACCTTC
CASRPNARSGYTF
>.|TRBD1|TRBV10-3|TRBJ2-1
TGTGCCATCAGAGGGCAGGGGGACATGGCCAATGAGCAGTTCTTC
CAIRGQGDMANEQFF
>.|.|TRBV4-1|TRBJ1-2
TGCGCCAGCAGCCAAGTTGATGCCAGAGAAACCAATGGCTACACCTTC
CASSQVDARETNGYTF
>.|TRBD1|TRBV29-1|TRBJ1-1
TGCAGCGGGGGACAGGGGAACACTGGAGCTTTCTTT
CSGGQGNTGAFF
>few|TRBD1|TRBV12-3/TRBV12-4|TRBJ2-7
TGTGCCAGCAGTGGCGGACAGGCCCTCGAGCAGTACTTC
CASSGGQALEQYF
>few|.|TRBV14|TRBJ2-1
TGTGCCAGCAGCCCCCGAGGGCAGATTTACAATGAGCAGTTCTTC
CASSPRGQIYNEQFF
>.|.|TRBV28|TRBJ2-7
TGTGCCAGCAGTACTCAACAGGGCCACGAGCAGTACTTC
CASSTQQGHEQYF
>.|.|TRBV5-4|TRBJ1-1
TGTGCCAGCAGCCCACTCCAGGGACACACTGAAGCTTTCTTT
CASSPLQGHTEAFF
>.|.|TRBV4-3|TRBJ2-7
TGCGCCAGCAGCCAAGAAGGAGAACAGTGGGATGAGCAGTACTTC
CASSQEGEQWDEQYF
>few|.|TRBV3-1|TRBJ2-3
TGTGCCAGCAGCCAAGTTTCAGGGAGGATAGATACGCAGTATTTT
CASSQVSGRIDTQYF
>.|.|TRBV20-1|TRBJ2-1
TGCAGTGCTAGAGATCTGTCAGGGGGGAATGAGCAGTTCTTC
CSARDLSGGNEQFF
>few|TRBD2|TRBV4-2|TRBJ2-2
TGTGCCAGCAGCCAAGAGAAAGCTAGCGGGAACACCGGGGAGCTGTTTTTT
CASSQEKASGNTGELFF
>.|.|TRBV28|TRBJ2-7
TGTGCCAGCAGGGCAGGGGGGGACAATGAGCAGTACTTC
CASRAGGDNEQYF
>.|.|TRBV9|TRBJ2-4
TGTGCCAGCAGCGAAGCCCAGGGAGCGACCAAAAACATTCAGTACTTC
CASSEAQGATKNIQYF
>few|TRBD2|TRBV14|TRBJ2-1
TGTGCCAGCAGCCAAGATGTGGGGGGGAAGCAGTTCTTC
CASSQDVGGKQFF
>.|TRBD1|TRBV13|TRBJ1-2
TGTGCCTGCAGCTATGAACAGGGGGAGGATGGCTACACCTTC
CACSYEQGEDGYTF
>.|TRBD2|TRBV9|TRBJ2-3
TGTGCCAGCAGCGTAGGAGGGGAGGGGAGCACAGATACGCAGTATTTT
CASSVGGEGSTDTQYF
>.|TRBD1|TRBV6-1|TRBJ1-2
TGTGCCAGCAGTAACAGGGGTGGCTACACCTTC
CASSNRGGYTF
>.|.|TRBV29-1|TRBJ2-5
TGCAGCGTTGAGGAGGGTACAAGTCAAGAGACCCAGTACTTC
CSVEEGTSQETQYF
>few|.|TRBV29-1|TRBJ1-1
TGCAGCGTTGTTGAAGCGATGAACACTGAAGCTTTCTTT
CSVVEAMNTEAFF
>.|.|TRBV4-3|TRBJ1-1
TGCGCCAGCAGCCAAGCGTGGTCTGTGAACACTGAAGCTTTCTTT
CASSQAWSVNTEAFF
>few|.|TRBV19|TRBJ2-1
TGTGCCAGTAGTATAGAGGGATACAATGAGCAGTTCTTC
CASSIEGYNEQFF
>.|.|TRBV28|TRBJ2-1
TGTGCCAGCAGTCCTCGTTTTGAGCAGTTCTTC
CASSPRFEQFF
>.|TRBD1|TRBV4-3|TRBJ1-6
TGCGCCAGCAGCCAAGAGGTCCCGGACAGGGAAGGCTCACCCCTCCACTTT
CASSQEVPDREGSPLHF
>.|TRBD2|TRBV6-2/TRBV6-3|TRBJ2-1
TGTGCCAGCAGACCTTGGGACTACCGAGACAATGAGCAGTTCTTC
CASRPWDYRDNEQFF
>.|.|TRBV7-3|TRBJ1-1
TGTGCCAGCAGCTCCCAGGACAGCACTGAAGCTTTCTTT
CASSSQDSTEAFF
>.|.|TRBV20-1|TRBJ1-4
TGCAGTGCTCCCGACTACCCGGGGGAAAAACTGTTTTTT
CSAPDYPGEKLFF
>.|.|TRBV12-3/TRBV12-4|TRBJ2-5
TGTGCCAGCAGTTTAGCGGCAGCCTACAATGAGCAGTACTTC
CASSLAAAYNEQYF